This TCR beta chain was recorded in a study of radiotherapy plus CTLA-4 blockade in lung cancer. Study context: Objective responses were documented in under 20% of patients, with disease control in roughly 30%.

Study conclusions and caveats: Clones derived from tumor TCRs expanded in blood after radiotherapy plus ipilimumab.

A word on this clone: As yet, its antigen is unknown.

The CDR3 covers 15 residues. V was clipped by 7 bases and J by 0 bases, with 10 bases between them. From germline, CDR1 is MNHNY and CDR2 SVGAGI (reference sequence). Those patients who had chemo-refractory metastatic non-small-cell lung cancer were given focal radiation along with CTLA-4 blockade through ipilimumab. The data were produced by immunoSEQ multiplex PCR, yet TCRdb's version contains in-frame clones alone and is incomplete. In the table there are about 110,000 clones, approximately 87% of which are singletons. The chain joins TRBV6-6 to TRBJ1-6; D not certain. The sequence derives from a human donor with non-small cell lung cancer that progressed on radiotherapy plus ipilimumab. Some clones in this sample may be carry-over from other donors' samples. Sample: peripheral blood, taken from a patient treated with radiotherapy plus ipilimumab. The CDR3 here is CASTPISSYNSPLHF. CDR3 nucleotide sequence: TGTGCCAGCACCCCGATCAGCTCCTATAATTCACCCCTCCACTTT.